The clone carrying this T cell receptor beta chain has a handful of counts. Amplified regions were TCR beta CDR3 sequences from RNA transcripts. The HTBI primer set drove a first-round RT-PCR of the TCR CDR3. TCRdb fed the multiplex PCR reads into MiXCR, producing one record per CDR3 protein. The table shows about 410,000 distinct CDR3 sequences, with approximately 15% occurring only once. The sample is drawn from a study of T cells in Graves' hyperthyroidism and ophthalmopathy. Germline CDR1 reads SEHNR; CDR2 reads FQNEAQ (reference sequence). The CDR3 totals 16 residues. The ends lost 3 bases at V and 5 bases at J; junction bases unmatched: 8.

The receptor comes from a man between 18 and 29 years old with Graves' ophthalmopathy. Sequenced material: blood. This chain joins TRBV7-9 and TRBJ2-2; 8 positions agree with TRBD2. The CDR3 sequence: CASSLAGTSGTGELFF. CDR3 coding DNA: TGTGCCAGCAGCTTGGCCGGGACTAGTGGTACCGGGGAGCTGTTTTTT.